The 21 T cell receptor beta chains below all came from one sample that was sequenced in a study of blood T cells in healthy people across ages. Alongside a J-beta primer mix, a sample-barcoded 5' primer served in a second PCR lasting roughly 6 to 11 cycles. MiXCR was run by TCRdb on the 5' RACE reads, yielding one entry per CDR3 protein. Altogether over 950,000 distinct CDR3 sequences are present, around two fifths being singletons, with the ten largest covering about 12%. The material sequenced was blood. Receptors originate from a young man in good health.

The J gene is TRBJ1-6, the V gene TRBV18, with D possibly TRBD1 on 5 matching bases. The CDR3 contains 17 residues. Germline CDR1 and CDR2: KGHSH and LQKENI. The V gene lost 6 bases and the J gene lost 6 bases, with 21 bases spanning the gap. CDR3 residues: CASSERPGPAGNSPLHF. The CDR3 DNA reads TGTGCCAGCTCCGAGAGGCCGGGACCGGCGGGTAATTCACCCCTCCACTTT.

The rearrangement joins TRBV20-1 to TRBJ1-2; D remains unclear. Germline-derived CDR1 and CDR2 are DFQATT and SNEGSKA (reference sequence). The CDR3 consists of 15 residues. Trimming stripped 0 bases from V and 2 bases from J, with 13 bases between. DNA for the CDR3: TGCAGTGCTAGAGATGCGAGGCAGGAGAACTATGGCTACACCTTC. Amino acid sequence: CSARDARQENYGYTF.

This clonotype has at least ten counts. The chain joins TRBV12-3 or TRBV12-4 to TRBJ2-1, with TRBD2 as a possible D gene (6 bases). There are 14 residues in the CDR3. V lost 7 bases and J 1 base, leaving 11 bases between the germline ends. The CDR3 DNA reads TGTGCCAGCATCGGGGGAGCATCCTACAATGAGCAGTTCTTC. Protein sequence: CASIGGASYNEQFF.

The chain carries TRBV3-1 and TRBJ2-1; 8 bases agree with TRBD1. With 0 bases clipped from V and 2 bases from J, the junction kept 6 bases outside the gene matches. The CDR3 totals 17 residues. Germline CDR1 reads LGHDT; CDR2 reads YNNKEL (reference sequence). The CDR3 sequence is CASSQDRSRGPYNEQFF. The CDR3 DNA reads as TGTGCCAGCAGCCAAGATCGTAGCAGGGGGCCCTACAATGAGCAGTTCTTC.

The chain has TRBV20-1 and TRBJ2-3; 11 bases fit TRBD2. CDR1 and CDR2 (germline): DFQATT, SNEGSKA (reference sequence). V gave up 5 bases and J gave up 6 bases; unmatched junction bases: 7. This CDR3 region has 14 residues. For the CDR3, the DNA is TGCAGTGCTCGGGCCGGGACTAGCGGTGATACGCAGTATTTT. It is translated as CSARAGTSGDTQYF.

The J gene is TRBJ2-5, the V gene TRBV5-4; TRBD1 is a possible D gene (6 bases). The CDR3 loop spans 16 amino acids. CDR1 and CDR2 from the germline V gene are SGHNT and YYREEE (reference sequence). V lost 1 base and J 11 bases, leaving 24 bases between the germline ends. The CDR3 is CASSLSPQGVYNEQYF. The CDR3 DNA reads TGTGCCAGCAGCTTGTCTCCACAGGGAGTGTACAATGAGCAGTACTTC. The variable domain in full, with the rest retrieved from reference TRBV5-4 and TRBJ2-5, is ETGVTQSPTHLIKTRGQQVTLRCSSQSGHNTVSWYQQALGQGPQFIFQYYREEENGRGNFPPRFSGLQFPNYSSELNVNALELDDSALYLCASSLSPQGVYNEQYFGPGTRLLVL.

This rearrangement joins TRBV6-5 to TRBJ1-1; tentative D call: TRBD1 (6 bases). The germline V and J ends were trimmed by 0 bases and 10 bases, with 24 bases remaining between them. The V gene's germline CDR1 is MNHEY and CDR2 SVGAGI. CDR3 length: 17 residues. CDR3 sequence: CASSYSAVMDRSEGAFF. The CDR3 coding sequence is TGTGCCAGCAGTTACTCGGCGGTTATGGACAGATCGGAGGGAGCTTTCTTT.

V and J are TRBV2 and TRBJ2-2, with D perhaps matching TRBD1 (5 bases). CDR1 SNHLY and CDR2 FYNNEI come from the germline V gene. V shed 7 bases and J shed 6 bases, with 9 bases lying between them. CDR3 length: 12 residues. CDR3 protein: CASNQGPGELFF. In nucleotides, the CDR3 is TGTGCCAGCAACCAGGGTCCCGGGGAGCTGTTTTTT.

There are many counts of this clonotype. This chain links TRBV4-3 with TRBJ2-3, with D maybe TRBD1 (5 bases). Per the germline V gene, CDR1 is LGHNA and CDR2 is YSLEER. V lost 1 base and J lost 0, with 8 bases in between. This CDR3 is 15 amino acids long. In DNA form, the CDR3 reads TGCGCCAGCAGCCAAGGTGGGGCTAGCACAGATACGCAGTATTTT. Protein sequence: CASSQGGASTDTQYF.

In this sample, this clonotype turned up a few times. This chain joins TRBV28 and TRBJ2-3; 14 nucleotides agree with TRBD2. There are 16 residues in the CDR3. CDR1 and CDR2 from the germline V gene are MDHEN and SYDVKM. V dropped 5 bases and J dropped 3; count of bases not matched to a gene: 4. As DNA, the CDR3 is TGTGCCAGCAGTCCGACTAGCGGGGGGGATACAGATACGCAGTATTTT. Translation gives CASSPTSGGDTDTQYF.

This chain uses TRBV21-1 with TRBJ1-5. TRBV21-1 is a listed pseudogene. The CDR3 loop spans 15 amino acids. Here the CDR3 reads CASSKGVQHNQPQHF. For the CDR3, the DNA is TGTGCCAGCAGCAAAGGCGTACAGCACAATCAGCCCCAGCATTTT.

The chain recombines TRBV7-8 with TRBJ2-3; a weak D match, TRBD1 (6 bases). This CDR3 is 16 amino acids long. V dropped 5 bases and J dropped 3 bases, with 18 bases sitting between them. Germline loops: CDR1 SGHVS, CDR2 FQNEAQ. CDR3 DNA: TGTGCCAGCAGCCCAACGGAACAGGGCGAGACAGATACGCAGTATTTT. Protein sequence: CASSPTEQGETDTQYF. The variable domain in full, with the rest retrieved from reference TRBV7-8 and TRBJ2-3, is GAGVSQSPRYKVAKRGQDVALRCDPISGHVSLFWYQQALGQGPEFLTYFQNEAQLDKSGLPSDRFFAERPEGSVSTLKIQRTQQEDSAVYLCASSPTEQGETDTQYFGPGTRLTVL.

This chain connects TRBV6-2 or TRBV6-3 to TRBJ2-7; TRBD1 matches at 9 bases. CDR1 is MNHEY, CDR2 SVGEGT, per germline. CDR3 size: 15 residues. The V and J ends lost 7 bases and 7 bases, in that order; junction bases with no gene match: 14. The CDR3 coding sequence is TGTGCCAGCAAAAGATCGGGACAGGGTTCAGGAGAGCAGTACTTC. Encoded protein: CASKRSGQGSGEQYF.

The rearrangement joins TRBV29-1 to TRBJ1-1, with D perhaps matching TRBD1 (5 bases). The length of the CDR3 is 12 residues. Germline CDR1 SQVTM, CDR2 ANQGSEA. Trimming pared 7 bases from V and 7 bases from J, leaving 16 bases between. In nucleotides, the CDR3 is TGCAGCGCAGGGACCGTGAGGAATGAAGCTTTCTTT. Protein: CSAGTVRNEAFF.

This clonotype was recorded a few times. The chain has TRBV7-2 and TRBJ2-1, with 7 positions matching TRBD1. V was clipped by 1 base and J by 5 bases; unmatched bases: 5. The CDR3 is 15 amino acids. Germline V gene sequence: CDR1 SGHTA, CDR2 FQGNSA. The CDR3 spells CASSLGGTVNNEQFF. CDR3 DNA: TGTGCCAGCAGCTTAGGGGGGACAGTAAACAATGAGCAGTTCTTC.

J is TRBJ2-5 and V is TRBV12-3 or TRBV12-4, with 7 bases identical to TRBD2. This CDR3 has 14 residues. Losses at the gene ends were 3 bases for V and 5 bases for J; bases not matched to a gene: 6. The CDR3 protein is CASSFRGVGETQYF. In DNA, the CDR3 is TGTGCCAGCAGTTTCCGGGGGGTAGGGGAGACCCAGTACTTC.

This rearrangement joins TRBV4-2 to TRBJ2-1, with 7 bases identical to TRBD2. V was clipped by 3 bases and J by 2 bases; unmatched bases: 4. The germline CDR1 and CDR2 sequences are LGHNA and YNFKEQ. The CDR3 is made up of 15 amino acids. Here the CDR3 DNA reads TGTGCCAGCAGCCAGGCTAGCGGCCCCTACAATGAGCAGTTCTTC. Its translation: CASSQASGPYNEQFF.

This clonotype was seen only a few times. The genes are TRBV12-3 or TRBV12-4 and TRBJ2-5; either TRBD1 or TRBD2 may fit D (6 bases each). CDR3 length equals 13 residues. Trimming took off 2 bases at V and 4 bases at J, with 8 bases between the two ends. The CDR3 DNA reads TGTGCCAGCAGTTTACGGGGGCCAGAGACCCAGTACTTC. Protein sequence: CASSLRGPETQYF.

This clonotype has more than one count but fewer than ten. The V gene is TRBV2, the J gene TRBJ2-3; TRBD2 matches 7 bases. CDR3 length: 15 residues. Germline CDR1 is SNHLY and CDR2 is FYNNEI. The V segment lost 6 bases and the J segment 4 bases; nucleotides outside the gene matches: 10. The CDR3 region is CASSPGLVSPDTQYF. DNA of the CDR3: TGTGCCAGCAGCCCCGGACTAGTTTCCCCAGATACGCAGTATTTT. Filled out from reference TRBV2 and TRBJ2-3, the complete variable domain reads EPEVTQTPSHQVTQMGQEVILRCVPISNHLYFYWYRQILGQKVEFLVSFYNNEISEKSEIFDDQFSVERPDGSNFTLKIRSTKLEDSAMYFCASSPGLVSPDTQYFGPGTRLTVL.

This clonotype has just a few counts. The chain is built from TRBV9 and TRBJ2-5; 7 positions agree with TRBD2. Germline trimming cut 0 bases from V and 6 bases from J; bases unmatched to any gene: 5. Germline V CDR1 and CDR2: SGDLS, YYNGEE. CDR3 size: 14 residues. CDR3 DNA sequence: TGTGCCAGCAGCGTAGACGATAGCGGGCAGACCCAGTACTTC. It codes for CASSVDDSGQTQYF. The full variable domain, with the rest looked up from reference TRBV9 and TRBJ2-5, is DSGVTQTPKHLITATGQRVTLRCSPRSGDLSVYWYQQSLDQGLQFLIQYYNGEERAKGNILERFSAQQFPDLHSELNLSSLELGDSALYFCASSVDDSGQTQYFGPGTRLLVL.

This clonotype was observed a single time. The chain is built from TRBV7-9 and TRBJ1-2; weak D call: TRBD1 (6 bases). The CDR3 contains 12 residues. Germline V gene lookup returns CDR1 SEHNR and CDR2 FQNEAQ (reference sequence). Trimming took off 4 bases at V and 8 bases at J, with 11 bases between the two ends. The CDR3, as DNA: TGTGCCAGCAGCTCGGGACAATTGGGCTACACCTTC. It codes for CASSSGQLGYTF.